This entry describes one TCR beta chain. The target antigen is unknown. TCRdb passed the reads through MiXCR, listing each CDR3 protein once. The profile shows around 430,000 distinct CDR3 sequences, approximately 46% of them singletons. The source of the sample is a study of T cell repertoires in cytomegalovirus infection. Overall study context: Selected CMV epitopes included recently identified HLA-C-restricted ones as well as well-studied HLA-B-restricted ones.

V lost 8 bases, J lost 5 bases, and 8 bases stayed unmatched. The CDR3 is 13 residues long. Germline assignment: CDR1 MNHNS and CDR2 SASEGT. Findings and limits, study-wide: Summed frequency of shared TCR beta families picked out CMV carriers who also had the relevant HLA. There were HLA-C-restricted CMV-specific TCR beta clonotypes dominating the ex vivo response.

This TCR was recovered from a human donor in good health (CMV status not recorded). Some clones in this sample may be carry-over from other donors' samples. The chain combines TRBV6-1 with TRBJ1-2, with 7 bases aligning to TRBD1. Sequencing used cultured PBMCs, obtained from culture after CMV antigen stimulation. CDR3 residues: CASWAGGGYGYTF. In DNA form, the CDR3 reads TGTGCCAGCTGGGCAGGGGGAGGGTATGGCTACACCTTC.